This T cell receptor beta chain was profiled in a study of T-cell memory formation after mild COVID-19. The CDR3 has 13 residues. The germline V gene encodes CDR1 SGHRS and CDR2 YFSETQ. After removal of 4 bases from V and 2 bases from J, the junction contained 3 bases not matched to a gene. Study-level findings and limits: Among clones contracting day 15 to 85, CD4/CD8 was balanced, whereas later expanders leaned CD4+.

In TCRdb, the 5' RACE reads were re-called with MiXCR into one record per CDR3 protein. The sample shows about 470,000 distinct CDR3 sequences, about 20% of them seen only once. This clonotype was observed a handful of times. Its specificity is unknown. The material sequenced was PBMCs or a T cell subset sorted from them (not recorded which). This sequence originates from an adult woman who had mild COVID-19 (a few samples of this study predate the infection). Cell type and time point are not known. The chain employs TRBV5-1 and TRBJ2-7, with 7 nucleotides matching TRBD2. The CDR3 nucleotides are TGCGCCAGCAGCCGCGGGGGAACCTACGAGCAGTACTTC. This gives the protein CASSRGGTYEQYF.